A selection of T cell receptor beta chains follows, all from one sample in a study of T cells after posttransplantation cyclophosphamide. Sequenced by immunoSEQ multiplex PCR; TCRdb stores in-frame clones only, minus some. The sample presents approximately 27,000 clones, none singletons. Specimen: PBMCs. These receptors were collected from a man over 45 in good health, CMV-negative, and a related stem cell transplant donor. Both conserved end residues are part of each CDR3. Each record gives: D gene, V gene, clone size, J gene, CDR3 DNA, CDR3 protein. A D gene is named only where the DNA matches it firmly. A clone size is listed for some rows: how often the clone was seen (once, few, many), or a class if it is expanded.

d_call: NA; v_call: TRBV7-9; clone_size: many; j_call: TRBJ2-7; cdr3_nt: TGTGCCAGCAGCCCCGAGGGAGCTCTCTACGAGCAGTACTTC; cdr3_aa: CASSPEGALYEQYF
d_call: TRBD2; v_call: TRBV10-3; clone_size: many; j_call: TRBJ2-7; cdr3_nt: TGTGCCATCAGTGCAGGACTAGCGGGGGGTTACGAGCAGTACTTC; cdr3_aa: CAISAGLAGGYEQYF
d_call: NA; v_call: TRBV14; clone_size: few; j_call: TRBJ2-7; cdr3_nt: TGTGCCAGCAGCCAAAGTGCGCCCGGGGGCGAGCAGTACTTC; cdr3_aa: CASSQSAPGGEQYF
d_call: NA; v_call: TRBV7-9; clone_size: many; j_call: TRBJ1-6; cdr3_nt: TGTGCCAGCAGCCCAGGGGCGCACCGGGCACCCCTCCACTTT; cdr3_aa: CASSPGAHRAPLHF
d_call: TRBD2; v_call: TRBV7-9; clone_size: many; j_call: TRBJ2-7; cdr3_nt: TGTGCCAGCAGCTTAAGGCCTAGCGGGAGCGCAGACGAGCAGTACTTC; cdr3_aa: CASSLRPSGSADEQYF
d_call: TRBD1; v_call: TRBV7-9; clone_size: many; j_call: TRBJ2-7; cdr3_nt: TGTGCCAGCAGCCCGGGACAGGGAAACTACGAGCAGTACTTC; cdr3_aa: CASSPGQGNYEQYF
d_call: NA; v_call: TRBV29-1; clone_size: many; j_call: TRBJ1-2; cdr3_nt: TGCAGCGTTGAAGATATGGTCCGGGGAAATGGCTATGGCTACACCTTC; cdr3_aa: CSVEDMVRGNGYGYTF
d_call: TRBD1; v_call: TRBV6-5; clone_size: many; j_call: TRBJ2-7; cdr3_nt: TGTGCCAGCAGTTACTTCGGGACAGGGCTTTACGAGCAGTACTTC; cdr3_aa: CASSYFGTGLYEQYF
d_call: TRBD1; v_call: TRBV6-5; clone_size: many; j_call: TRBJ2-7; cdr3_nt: TGTGCCAGCAGTTACTCTTTCACAGGGGGAAGCAACGAGCAGTACTTC; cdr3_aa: CASSYSFTGGSNEQYF
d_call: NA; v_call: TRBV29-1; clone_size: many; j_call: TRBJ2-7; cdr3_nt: TGCAGCGTTGTCGTTCGGACACCCCGAGGGTACTTC; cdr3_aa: CSVVVRTPRGYF
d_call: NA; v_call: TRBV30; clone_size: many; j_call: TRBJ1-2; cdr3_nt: TGTGCCTGGAGTATGGGCAATAGCGGAGGCTACACCTTC; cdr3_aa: CAWSMGNSGGYTF
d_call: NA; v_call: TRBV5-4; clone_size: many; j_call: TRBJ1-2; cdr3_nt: TGTGCCAGCAGCTTGGCGTCGGCGGATGGCTACACCTTC; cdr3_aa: CASSLASADGYTF
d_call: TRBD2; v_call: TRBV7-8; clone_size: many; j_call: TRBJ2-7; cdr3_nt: TGTGCCAGCAGCTTAGCGCCGGGGGGGCCCTACGAGCAGTACTTC; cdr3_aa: CASSLAPGGPYEQYF
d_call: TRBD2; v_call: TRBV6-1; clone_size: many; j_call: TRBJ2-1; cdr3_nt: TGTGCCAGCACTCAAGGGCCTAGCGGGGGTGAGCAGTTCTTC; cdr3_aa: CASTQGPSGGEQFF
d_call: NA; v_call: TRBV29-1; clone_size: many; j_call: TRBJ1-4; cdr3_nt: TGCAGCGTAGTAGACAGTAATGAAAAACTGTTTTTT; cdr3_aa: CSVVDSNEKLFF
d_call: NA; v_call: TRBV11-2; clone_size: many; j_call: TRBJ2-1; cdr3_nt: TGTGCCAGCAGCTTGTCGCCCCTCCCTGTGAGGCAGTTCTTC; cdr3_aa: CASSLSPLPVRQFF
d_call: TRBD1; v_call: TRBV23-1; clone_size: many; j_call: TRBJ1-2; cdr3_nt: TGCGCCAGCAGTCAGGGACAGGACCTTGACGGCTACACCTTC; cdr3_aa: CASSQGQDLDGYTF
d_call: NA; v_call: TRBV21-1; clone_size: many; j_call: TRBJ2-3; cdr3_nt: TGTGCCAGCAGCAAAGCGGGACATAATTTT; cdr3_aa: CASSKAGHNF
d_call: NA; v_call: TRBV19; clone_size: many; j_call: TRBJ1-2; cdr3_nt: TGTGCCAGTAGTGCCCAGACAGGTGGCTACACCTTC; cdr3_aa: CASSAQTGGYTF
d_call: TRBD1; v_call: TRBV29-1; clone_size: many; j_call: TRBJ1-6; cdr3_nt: TGCAGCGTGAAGACAGGGGAAGGTTCACCCCTCCACTTT; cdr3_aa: CSVKTGEGSPLHF
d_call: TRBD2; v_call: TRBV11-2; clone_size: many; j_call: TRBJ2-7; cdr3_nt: TGTGCCAGCAGCTCCCTTAGGACTAGATCGTACGAGCAGTACTTC; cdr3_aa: CASSSLRTRSYEQYF
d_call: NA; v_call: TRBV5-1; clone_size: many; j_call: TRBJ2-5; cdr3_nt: TGCGCCAGCAGCCCGATGCGAGGCCAAGAGACCCAGTACTTC; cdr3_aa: CASSPMRGQETQYF
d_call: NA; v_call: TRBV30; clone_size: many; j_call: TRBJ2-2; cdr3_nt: TGTGCCTGGGGGACAAAGTCCACCGGGGAGCTGTTTTTT; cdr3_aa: CAWGTKSTGELFF
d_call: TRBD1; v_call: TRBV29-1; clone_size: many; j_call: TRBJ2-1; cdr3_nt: TGCAGCGGCGGGGACAGGGACAATGAGCAGTTCTTC; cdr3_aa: CSGGDRDNEQFF
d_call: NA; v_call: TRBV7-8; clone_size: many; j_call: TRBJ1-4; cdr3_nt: TGTGCCAGCAAGGAGGGAGGGCCCAGCGAAAAACTGTTTTTT; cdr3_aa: CASKEGGPSEKLFF
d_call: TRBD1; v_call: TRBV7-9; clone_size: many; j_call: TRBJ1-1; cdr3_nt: TGTGCCAGCAGCCAACAGGGGCCTGAAGCTTTCTTT; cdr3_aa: CASSQQGPEAFF
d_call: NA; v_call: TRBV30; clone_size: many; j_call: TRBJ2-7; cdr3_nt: TGTGCCACGCCGGGACAAGGGTCCTACGAGCAGTACTTC; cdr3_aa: CATPGQGSYEQYF
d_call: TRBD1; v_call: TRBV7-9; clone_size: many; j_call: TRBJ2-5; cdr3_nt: TGTGCCAGCAGAGATCCCCACGGGACAGGGCCAGAGACCCAGTACTTC; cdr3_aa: CASRDPHGTGPETQYF
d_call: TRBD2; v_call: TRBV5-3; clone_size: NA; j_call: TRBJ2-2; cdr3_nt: TGTGCCAGAAGCTGTTCACTAGCGGGGGGGATCCGGGGAGCTGTTTTT; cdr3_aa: CARSCSLAGGIRGAVF
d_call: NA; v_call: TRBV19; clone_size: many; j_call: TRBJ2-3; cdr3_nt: TGTGCCAGTAGTATTTGGGCCTCGGGGGCAGATACGCAGTATTTT; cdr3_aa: CASSIWASGADTQYF
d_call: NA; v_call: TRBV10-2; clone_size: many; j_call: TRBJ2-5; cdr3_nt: TGCGCCAGCAGTGGAGGGGGTCAAGAGACCCAGTACTTC; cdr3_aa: CASSGGGQETQYF
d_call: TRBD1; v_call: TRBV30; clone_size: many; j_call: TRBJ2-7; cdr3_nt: TGTGCCTGGAGTGTGGGACAGGGAGCCAACGAGCAGTACTTC; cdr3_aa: CAWSVGQGANEQYF
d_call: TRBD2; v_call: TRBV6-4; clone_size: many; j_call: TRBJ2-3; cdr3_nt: TGTGCCAGCAGTGACTCAGCGGGAGACACAGATACGCAGTATTTT; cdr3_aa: CASSDSAGDTDTQYF
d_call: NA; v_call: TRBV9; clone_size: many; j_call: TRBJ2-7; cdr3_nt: TGTGCCAGCAGCACCTCCCCGGGGAACTCCTACGAGCAGTACTTC; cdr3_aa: CASSTSPGNSYEQYF
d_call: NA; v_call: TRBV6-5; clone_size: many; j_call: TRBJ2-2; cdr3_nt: TGTGCCAGCACCAGCACAGGGACCGGGGAGCTGTTTTTT; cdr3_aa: CASTSTGTGELFF
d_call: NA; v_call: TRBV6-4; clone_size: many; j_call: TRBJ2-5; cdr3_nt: TGTGCCAGCACTAGGCCGCCGGTGGTTTTTCGGGAGACCCAGTACTTC; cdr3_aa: CASTRPPVVFRETQYF
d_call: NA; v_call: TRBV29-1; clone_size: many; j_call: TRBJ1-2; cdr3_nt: TGCAGCGTTGACGTGGGGAGTGAAGATGGCTACACCTTC; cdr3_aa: CSVDVGSEDGYTF
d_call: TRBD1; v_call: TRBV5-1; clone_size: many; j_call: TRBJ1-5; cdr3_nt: TGCGCCAGCAGCCTCCTAGGACAGGCCGGGCAGCCCCAGCATTTT; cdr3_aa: CASSLLGQAGQPQHF
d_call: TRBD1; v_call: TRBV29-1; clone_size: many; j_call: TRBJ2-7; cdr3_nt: TGCAGCGTTGGCTGGACAGGGTACGAGCAGTACTTC; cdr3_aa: CSVGWTGYEQYF
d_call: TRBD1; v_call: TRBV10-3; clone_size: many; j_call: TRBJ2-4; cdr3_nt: TGTGCCATCAGGGGGACAGGGCATGGGAACATTCAGTACTTC; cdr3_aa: CAIRGTGHGNIQYF
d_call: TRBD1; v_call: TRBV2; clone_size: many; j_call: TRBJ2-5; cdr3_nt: TGTGCCAGCAGTTTCGGGACAGAAGAGACCCAGTACTTC; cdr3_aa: CASSFGTEETQYF
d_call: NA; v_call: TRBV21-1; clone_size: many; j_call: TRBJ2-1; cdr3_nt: TGTGCCAGCCCTAGACTAGCGGGAGAAAACAATGAGCAGTTCTTC; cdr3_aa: CASPRLAGENNEQFF
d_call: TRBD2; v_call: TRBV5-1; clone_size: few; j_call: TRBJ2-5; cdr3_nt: TGCGCCAGCAGCTTGGAGGGTAGCGGGTCCCAGTACTTC; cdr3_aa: CASSLEGSGSQYF
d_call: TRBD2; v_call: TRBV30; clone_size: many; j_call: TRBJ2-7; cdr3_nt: TGTGCCTTGGGACTAGCAGTTTCCTACGAGCAGTACTTC; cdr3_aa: CALGLAVSYEQYF
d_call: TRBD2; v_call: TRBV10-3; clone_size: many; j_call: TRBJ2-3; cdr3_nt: TGTGCCATCAGTGTTGAGGGAGGGCGTGATACGCAGTATTTT; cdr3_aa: CAISVEGGRDTQYF
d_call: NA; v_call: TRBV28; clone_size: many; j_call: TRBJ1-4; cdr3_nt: TGTGCCAGCAGTCGTAATCGGGAAAAACTGTTTTTT; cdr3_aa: CASSRNREKLFF
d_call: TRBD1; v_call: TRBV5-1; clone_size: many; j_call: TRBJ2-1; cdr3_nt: TGCGCCAGCAGCCCCACCGGGACAGGCTACAATGAGCAGTTCTTC; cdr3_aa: CASSPTGTGYNEQFF
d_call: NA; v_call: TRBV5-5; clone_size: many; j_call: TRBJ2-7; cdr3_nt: TGTGCCAGCAGCCCCACCCCCGGACAGTTCTACGAGCAGTACTTC; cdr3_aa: CASSPTPGQFYEQYF
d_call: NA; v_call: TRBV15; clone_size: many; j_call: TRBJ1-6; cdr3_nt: TGTGCCACCGCCCCGTTTCCGGGGTCCAATTCACCCCTCCACTTT; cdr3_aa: CATAPFPGSNSPLHF
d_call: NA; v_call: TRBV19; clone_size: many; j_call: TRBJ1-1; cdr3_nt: TGTGCCAGTGGGAGGACTGAAGCTTTCTTT; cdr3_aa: CASGRTEAFF
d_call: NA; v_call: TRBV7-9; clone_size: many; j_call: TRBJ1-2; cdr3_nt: TGTGCCAGCAGCTTTGTAGGCGGGGGCGAGGGCTACACCTTC; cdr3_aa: CASSFVGGGEGYTF